This TCR beta chain came from a study of shared clonotypes between healthy human individuals. Study information: CD4 naive and memory got three plates each, CD8 naive two, CD8 memory one.

Genomic DNA of every subset was divided equally among multiple immunoSEQ plates. The method was immunoSEQ multiplex PCR; TCRdb's version includes in-frame clones alone and lacks a portion of them. The table shows 1,100,000 or so clones, with around three quarters occurring only once. There are 15 residues in the CDR3. V lost 4 bases and J lost 6; bases outside the gene matches: 13. Per germline, CDR1 SGHRS and CDR2 YFSETQ. The chain combines TRBV5-1 with TRBJ2-7, with 7 bases lining up with TRBD1. The specimen was memory CD4+ T cells from PBMCs. Stated subset: CD45RA-negative fraction. The clonotype originates from a man aged 18 to 29 in good health. Some clones in this sample may be carry-over from other donors' samples. DNA of the CDR3: TGCGCCAGCAGCCAGGCCACAACAGGGGTAATCGAGCAGTACTTC. Its protein is CASSQATTGVIEQYF.